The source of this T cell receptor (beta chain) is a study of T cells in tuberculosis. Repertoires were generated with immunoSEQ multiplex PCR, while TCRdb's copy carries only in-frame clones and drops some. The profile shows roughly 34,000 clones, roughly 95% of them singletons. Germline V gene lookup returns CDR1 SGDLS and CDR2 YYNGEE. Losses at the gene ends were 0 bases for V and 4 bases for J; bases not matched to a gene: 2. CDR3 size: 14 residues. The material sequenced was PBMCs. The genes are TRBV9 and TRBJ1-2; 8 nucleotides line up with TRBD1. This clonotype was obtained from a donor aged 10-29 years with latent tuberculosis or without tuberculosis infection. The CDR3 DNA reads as TGTGCCAGCAGCGTAGCGGGGACAGGCTATGGCTACACCTTC. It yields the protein CASSVAGTGYGYTF.